This TCR beta chain derives from a study of technical replicates of blood from several donors. Clones were read by immunoSEQ multiplex PCR, and TCRdb kept only the in-frame ones, dropping some. Of 85,000 to 100,000 clones in the sample, approximately 95% are singletons; the top ten hold over 0.2%. The TCR was taken from a human donor in good health. The sample consisted of T cells isolated from PBMCs.

The CDR3 loop is CASSMKWAEKLFF. Written as DNA, the CDR3 is TGTGCCAGCAGTATGAAATGGGCTGAAAAACTGTTTTTT. The chain joins TRBV27 to TRBJ1-4; no firm D call. Trimming took 5 bases from V and 7 from J, leaving 11 bases between them. The CDR3 runs to 13 residues. CDR1 and CDR2 from the germline V gene are MNHEY and SMNVEV (reference sequence).